One sample yielded the 18 T cell receptor beta chains listed below, sequenced in a study of long-term antiretroviral therapy in people with HIV. With survey level as its setting, the immunoSEQ assay was v3.0. Only in-frame clones appear in the TCRdb table, and some are missing; sequencing was by immunoSEQ multiplex PCR. The repertoire includes tens of thousands of clones, 85% to 95% of them detected once, and less than 9.5% sits in the top ten. The specimen was unsorted PBMCs, collected 7.6 years after starting antiretroviral therapy. The origin of the receptors is a woman aged 40 to 50 with HIV.

The genes are TRBV2 and TRBJ2-3; 7 nucleotides agree with TRBD1. The CDR3 has 14 residues. Germline V gene data show CDR1 as SNHLY and CDR2 as FYNNEI. The J segment lost 5 bases and the V segment lost 3 bases, leaving 5 bases of the junction unmatched. The CDR3 region has the DNA TGTGCCAGCAGTGACCTAGGGGGCGGAGATACGCAGTATTTT. Translating it yields CASSDLGGGDTQYF.

The CDR3 bases are TGTGCCAGCTCACCTGTAAGAGGGGGGCAAGAGACCCAGTACTTC. Amino acid sequence: CASSPVRGGQETQYF. The J gene is TRBJ2-5, the V gene TRBV18; D could derive from TRBD1 or TRBD2 (6 bases each). CDR1 is KGHSH, CDR2 LQKENI, per germline. Trimming took off 3 bases at V and 2 bases at J, with 13 bases between the two ends. The CDR3 runs 15 residues.

This chain connects TRBV19 to TRBJ2-5, with 8 bases aligning to TRBD1. J gave up 4 bases and V 7 bases, and 5 bases lay outside the gene matches. The germline V gene encodes CDR1 LNHDA and CDR2 SQIVND (reference sequence). The CDR3 runs to 13 residues. In DNA, the CDR3 is TGTGCCAGTACCCCTGACAGGGGAGAGACCCAGTACTTC. It codes for CASTPDRGETQYF.

The V gene is TRBV9, the J gene TRBJ2-3; 7 nucleotides align to TRBD1. This CDR3 is 15 amino acids long. Germline CDR1 SGDLS, CDR2 YYNGEE. Germline trimming cut 7 bases from V and 10 bases from J; bases unmatched to any gene: 18. The CDR3 DNA sequence: TGTGCCAGCTCCCGAAATCAGGGGGTCGGTGGTTCGCAGTATTTT. It translates to CASSRNQGVGGSQYF.

This chain uses TRBV19 with TRBJ1-1, with D perhaps matching TRBD1 (5 bases). Between the trimmed V and J ends, which lost 3 bases and 10 bases, there was a span of 15 bases. There are 13 residues in the CDR3. The germline V gene has CDR1 LNHDA and CDR2 SQIVND (reference sequence). This CDR3 is CASSISGPGAAFF. DNA of the CDR3: TGTGCCAGTAGTATCTCGGGACCTGGGGCAGCTTTCTTT.

The genes are TRBV11-2 and TRBJ2-1; D may be TRBD2 (7 bases). The CDR3 contains 15 residues. Trimming removed 4 bases at V and 6 bases at J, with 16 bases between. Germline V gene data show CDR1 as SGHAT and CDR2 as FQNNGV. The CDR3 sequence: CASSSGLFRGNEQFF. The CDR3 coding sequence is TGTGCCAGCAGCTCGGGACTATTCAGGGGCAATGAGCAGTTCTTC.

V usage is TRBV30 and J usage is TRBJ1-5; TRBD1 might be the D (5 bases). Between the trimmed V and J ends, which lost 5 bases and 4 bases, there was a span of 15 bases. The V gene's germline CDR1 is GTSNPN and CDR2 SVGIG (reference sequence). The CDR3 length is 14 residues. This chain's CDR3 is CAWSQGLLNQPQHF. The CDR3 DNA reads as TGTGCCTGGTCTCAGGGTTTACTGAATCAGCCCCAGCATTTT.

V is TRBV4-3 and J is TRBJ2-2; the D gene is possibly TRBD1 (6 bases). V lost 3 bases and J 6 bases, leaving 23 bases between the germline ends. CDR1 LGHNA and CDR2 YSLEER come from the germline V gene. The length of the CDR3 is 18 residues. CDR3 region: CASSHYASRQEPAGELFF. The CDR3 DNA sequence: TGCGCCAGCAGCCATTACGCCTCTCGACAGGAACCCGCCGGGGAGCTGTTTTTT.

The chain couples TRBV19 to TRBJ1-2; D is possibly TRBD1 (6 bases). CDR1 LNHDA and CDR2 SQIVND come from the germline V gene (reference sequence). The CDR3 totals 14 residues. V lost 8 bases and J lost 2, with 15 bases in between. CDR3 in amino acids: CASRQVGANYGYTF. The CDR3 region has the DNA TGTGCCAGTCGACAGGTCGGGGCAAACTATGGCTACACCTTC.

The rearrangement links TRBV4-1 to TRBJ2-5, with no clear D. Gene TRBJ2-7 matches the end of the DNA better, so the J call may be wrong. Per germline, CDR1 MGHRA and CDR2 YSYEKL. The CDR3 covers 15 residues. The CDR3 coding sequence is TGCGCCAGCAGCCAAGAACAAAAAACTTACTACGAGCAGTACTTC. It is translated as CASSQEQKTYYEQYF.

This clone came up once. The chain recombines TRBV10-3 with TRBJ2-3; TRBD2 agrees at 11 bases. The V gene end was trimmed by 2 bases and the J gene end by 3 bases; junction bases not matched to a gene: 4. Germline V gene lookup returns CDR1 ENHRY and CDR2 SYGVKD. The CDR3 runs 16 residues. This CDR3 reads CAISEASGGPTDTQYF. Here the CDR3 DNA reads TGTGCCATCAGTGAGGCTAGCGGGGGGCCTACAGATACGCAGTATTTT.

The chain carries TRBV4-3 and TRBJ1-6; the D gene is possibly TRBD1 (6 bases). This CDR3 has 12 residues. With 3 bases removed from V and 13 bases from J, the gap between germline ends came to 10 bases. Germline V gene lookup returns CDR1 LGHNA and CDR2 YSLEER. The CDR3, as DNA: TGCGCCAGCAGCCACAGGGGCCACCCCCTCCACTTT. It translates to CASSHRGHPLHF.

This chain uses TRBV4-3 with TRBJ1-4, with D hard to call. Looked up from germline, CDR1 is LGHNA and CDR2 is YSLEER. This CDR3 has 13 residues. The V and J ends lost 0 bases and 7 bases respectively, with 6 bases between them. The CDR3 protein is CASSQEIGEKLFF. The CDR3 DNA is TGCGCCAGCAGCCAAGAGATCGGTGAAAAACTGTTTTTT.

The genes are TRBV6-1 and TRBJ2-1; possibly TRBD1 for D (6 bases). CDR3 length equals 16 residues. V lost 0 bases to trimming and J lost 0 bases, with 9 bases between them. Germline V CDR1 and CDR2: MNHNS, SASEGT. The CDR3 nucleotides read TGTGCCAGCAGTGAAGCGGGGGCAACCTCCTACAATGAGCAGTTCTTC. It translates to CASSEAGATSYNEQFF.

This clone was counted a single time. The chain recombines TRBV6-5 with TRBJ2-5; D remains ambiguous. The CDR3 sequence is 14 residues long. The germline V gene has CDR1 MNHEY and CDR2 SVGAGI. V was shortened by 4 bases and J by 6 bases, with 15 bases between the two germline ends. The CDR3: CASSSTYDGQTQYF. The DNA for the CDR3 is TGTGCCAGCAGTTCCACCTATGACGGGCAGACCCAGTACTTC.

The CDR3 DNA follows: TGTGCCAGCAGGACCACAGCGCGAGCTAACTATGGCTACACCTTC. Translation: CASRTTARANYGYTF. The chain is built from TRBV27 and TRBJ1-2; D is unclear. Trimming left V 6 bases short and J 0 bases short, with 14 bases between. Looked up from germline, CDR1 is MNHEY and CDR2 is SMNVEV (reference sequence). The CDR3 is 15 amino acids.

The gene calls are TRBV5-1 and TRBJ1-2; possible D gene TRBD1, 5 bases. CDR3 length equals 15 residues. The germline V and J ends were trimmed by 0 bases and 5 bases, with 14 bases remaining between them. Germline V gene sequence: CDR1 SGHRS, CDR2 YFSETQ. The CDR3 DNA follows: TGCGCCAGCAGCTTGGAAAGGGGCCTAGGGTATGGCTACACCTTC. This encodes CASSLERGLGYGYTF.

The chain couples TRBV19 to TRBJ1-1; D may be TRBD1 (6 bases). CDR3 size: 13 residues. V lost 6 bases to trimming and J lost 1 base, with 9 bases between them. Germline CDR1 reads LNHDA; CDR2 reads SQIVND (reference sequence). CDR3 nucleotides: TGTGCCAGTAGGAAGGGGGGGAACACTGAAGCTTTCTTT. This encodes CASRKGGNTEAFF. The entire variable domain, with the rest obtained from reference TRBV19 and TRBJ1-1, is as follows: DGGITQSPKYLFRKEGQNVTLSCEQNLNHDAMYWYRQDPGQGLRLIYYSQIVNDFQKGDIAEGYSVSREKKESFPLTVTSAQKNPTAFYLCASRKGGNTEAFFGQGTRLTVV.